This TCR beta chain is from a study of Tregs in tolerant kidney transplant recipients. The CDR3 runs to 13 residues. V lost 6 bases and J 6 bases, leaving 15 bases between the germline ends. Germline values: CDR1 MNHEY, CDR2 SMNVEV (reference sequence). The count of this clone is one. The antigen is undetermined. Study results and caveats: Antigen-driven expansion was suggested because donor-specific Tregs expanded more than all Tregs in tolerant patients.

Only in-frame clones appear in the TCRdb table, and some are missing; sequencing was by immunoSEQ multiplex PCR. The sample lists around 78,000 clones, more than 85% occurring once. The sequencing used Tregs from blood, collected before the transplant. This sequence joins TRBV27 and TRBJ2-7, with D maybe TRBD2 (6 bases). The TCR sequence derives from a human donor who received a combined kidney and bone marrow transplant. The CDR3 reads CASSRDSLGEQYF. The CDR3 DNA is TGTGCCAGCAGCCGGGACTCCTTAGGCGAGCAGTACTTC.